This T cell receptor beta chain stems from a study of blood T cell repertoires in COVID-19. Method: immunoSEQ multiplex PCR; TCRdb's copy keeps in-frame clones and lacks some. The repertoire holds about 210,000 clones, with 65% to 90% as singletons. Material: PBMCs or T cells enriched from blood (not recorded which). This TCR was sampled from a middle-aged woman with acute COVID-19.

CDR3 loop: CASSQWGGSSYEQYF. CDR3 nucleotide sequence: TGTGCCAGCAGCCAATGGGGCGGGAGCTCCTACGAGCAGTACTTC. J is TRBJ2-7 and V is TRBV3-1 (or the pseudogene TRBV3-2); 7 nucleotides agree with TRBD2. This CDR3 comprises 15 residues. Per the germline V gene, CDR1 is LGHDT and CDR2 is YNNKEL (reference sequence). V trimming: 2 bases; J trimming: 0 bases; junction bases outside the gene matches: 4.